Below, 30 T cell receptor beta chains from the same sample are listed, as sequenced in a study of blood T cell repertoires in COVID-19. Profiled with immunoSEQ multiplex PCR; TCRdb holds only in-frame clones, not every one. The top ten hold around 2.8% of the sample, which has 300,000 to 400,000 clones, roughly nine tenths seen once. Material for sequencing was peripheral blood. Receptors were obtained from a woman aged 25 to 39 with COVID-19, enrolled during active disease.

The chain uses TRBV7-9 and TRBJ2-6; no firm D call. V was pared by 5 bases and J by 0 bases, with 14 bases between. Germline V CDR1 and CDR2: SEHNR, FQNEAQ (reference sequence). This CDR3 is 17 amino acids long. CDR3 coding DNA: TGTGCCAGCAGCCTACTAAACGACCACTCTGGGGCCAACGTCCTGACTTTC. Translating gives CASSLLNDHSGANVLTF.

CDR3 bases: TGTGCCAGCAGTGGGGTCATCAGCGGACCTAGCACAGATACGCAGTATTTT. Translated: CASSGVISGPSTDTQYF. The chain is built from TRBV28 and TRBJ2-3, with TRBD2 as a possible D gene (5 bases). The CDR3 sequence is 17 residues long. V lost 5 bases to trimming and J lost 0 bases, with 18 bases between them. CDR1 and CDR2 (germline): MDHEN, SYDVKM.

V gene TRBV4-3 combines with J gene TRBJ1-2; D is undetermined. There are 14 residues in the CDR3. Germline V lookup: CDR1 LGHNA, CDR2 YSLEER. V lost 0 bases, J lost 4 bases, and 9 bases lay in between. The CDR3 DNA follows: TGCGCCAGCAGCCAAGACCATACGGGCTATGGCTACACCTTC. Translated: CASSQDHTGYGYTF.

This clone was seen once. The chain links TRBV18 to TRBJ2-7; TRBD2 agrees at 14 bases. Germline values: CDR1 KGHSH, CDR2 LQKENI. This CDR3 has 17 residues. V was pared by 2 bases and J by 1 base, with 4 bases of the junction left unmatched. The CDR3 is CASSPRGLAGASYEQYV. As DNA, the CDR3 is TGTGCCAGCTCACCAAGGGGACTAGCGGGAGCGTCCTACGAGCAGTACGTC.

V is TRBV2 and J is TRBJ2-4; 11 nucleotides agree with TRBD1. Germline lookup yields CDR1 SNHLY and CDR2 FYNNEI. With V trimmed by 6 bases and J by 8 bases, 12 bases remained unmatched. The CDR3 extends over 16 amino acids. As DNA, the CDR3 is TGTGCCAGCAGGAGGAGGACAGGGGGCGCGGAGGACATTCAGTACTTC. Translated, it gives CASRRRTGGAEDIQYF.

This chain connects TRBV11-3 to TRBJ2-2, with D perhaps TRBD2 (6 bases). Deletions cut 4 bases from V and 5 bases from J, with 20 bases between. CDR1 is SGHNT, CDR2 YENEEA, per germline. The CDR3 consists of 17 residues. This CDR3 is CASSYPTSRGGTGELFF. The CDR3 nucleotides are TGTGCCAGCAGCTACCCGACCTCGCGGGGTGGGACCGGGGAGCTGTTTTTT.

This clone has just a few counts. The V call is TRBV6-6, the J call TRBJ2-7; no clear D gene. The V and J ends lost 0 bases and 3 bases respectively, with 9 bases between them. The CDR3 spans 14 residues. Per germline, CDR1 MNHNY and CDR2 SVGAGI (reference sequence). CDR3 loop: CASSYSEPYYEQYF. The CDR3 DNA sequence: TGTGCCAGCAGTTACTCGGAGCCATACTACGAGCAGTACTTC.

This clone was counted once. The chain has TRBV6-4 and TRBJ2-7; 13 bases match TRBD2. V dropped 6 bases and J dropped 5; count of bases not matched to a gene: 1. Germline V gene sequence: CDR1 MRHNA, CDR2 SNTAGT. The CDR3 runs to 13 residues. CDR3 sequence: CASRGLAGHEQYV. In DNA, the CDR3 is TGTGCCAGCAGGGGACTAGCGGGGCACGAGCAGTACGTC.

The V gene is TRBV5-5, the J gene TRBJ1-1; 7 bases align to TRBD1. Trimming removed 0 bases from V and 5 bases from J; junction bases left unmatched: 7. The CDR3 runs to 15 residues. CDR1 SGHKS and CDR2 YYEKEE come from the germline V gene (reference sequence). The CDR3 DNA reads as TGTGCCAGCAGCTTGGTGACAGGGAGTAGGACTGAAGCTTTCTTT. Its protein product is CASSLVTGSRTEAFF.

The CDR3 is CASSPGTGRGYTDTQYF. CDR3 DNA: TGTGCCAGCAGTCCCGGGACAGGGAGAGGTTACACAGATACGCAGTATTTT. V usage is TRBV7-2 and J usage is TRBJ2-3; TRBD1 aligns across 9 bases. V dropped 6 bases and J dropped 2; count of bases not matched to a gene: 12. The CDR3 covers 17 residues. The germline V gene has CDR1 SGHTA and CDR2 FQGNSA.

Details on this clone: The sample holds other DNA sequences that translate to the same CDR3. CDR3: CASSPGTGGTGELFF. The DNA for the CDR3 is TGTGCCAGTAGTCCCGGGACAGGGGGCACCGGGGAGCTGTTTTTT. This sequence joins TRBV19 and TRBJ2-2; 11 bases fit TRBD1. CDR1 LNHDA and CDR2 SQIVND come from the germline V gene (reference sequence). J lost 4 bases, V lost 5 bases, and 3 bases had no gene match. The CDR3 loop spans 15 amino acids. Supplemented by reference TRBV19 and TRBJ2-2, the full variable domain reads DGGITQSPKYLFRKEGQNVTLSCEQNLNHDAMYWYRQDPGQGLRLIYYSQIVNDFQKGDIAEGYSVSREKKESFPLTVTSAQKNPTAFYLCASSPGTGGTGELFFGEGSRLTVL.

The chain combines TRBV7-9 with TRBJ2-1; 15 bases are a match to TRBD2. J was trimmed by 6 bases and V by 4 bases; bases with no gene match: 7. Per germline, CDR1 SEHNR and CDR2 FQNEAQ (reference sequence). The CDR3 totals 17 residues. The CDR3, as DNA: TGTGCCAGCAGCTCGAGGACTAGCGGGGGGGCCGGCAATGAGCAGTTCTTC. It codes for CASSSRTSGGAGNEQFF.

The rearrangement uses TRBV7-2 and TRBJ2-2; 7 nucleotides agree with TRBD1. Looked up from germline, CDR1 is SGHTA and CDR2 is FQGNSA. CDR3 length equals 17 residues. After removal of 5 bases from V and 1 base from J, the junction contained 10 bases not matched to a gene. The CDR3 spells CASSHQGGPLNTGELFF. DNA of the CDR3: TGTGCCAGCAGCCACCAAGGGGGCCCCTTGAACACCGGGGAGCTGTTTTTT.

V usage is TRBV27 and J usage is TRBJ2-5, with D tentatively TRBD1 (5 bases). Trimming removed 1 base from V and 2 bases from J, with 11 bases in between. CDR1 is MNHEY and CDR2 is SMNVEV in the germline V gene (reference sequence). The CDR3 sequence is 15 residues long. CDR3 residues: CASSLWQGSQETQYF. CDR3 coding DNA: TGTGCCAGCAGTTTATGGCAGGGATCTCAAGAGACCCAGTACTTC.

This clone was seen more than once but under ten times. The chain recombines TRBV24-1 with TRBJ2-3; a weak D match, TRBD1 (5 bases). Germline V gives CDR1 KGHDR, CDR2 SFDVKD. CDR3 length equals 16 residues. The V end was cut by 4 bases, the J end by 3 bases, with 16 bases between. CDR3: CATSEPRQKGTDTQYF. In nucleotides, the CDR3 is TGTGCCACCAGTGAGCCTCGACAGAAAGGGACAGATACGCAGTATTTT.

The chain links TRBV7-9 to TRBJ1-1; no clear D. This CDR3 has 14 amino acids. The V end lost 0 bases, the J end lost 4 bases, and 9 bases lay between the germline ends. Germline V gene sequence: CDR1 SEHNR, CDR2 FQNEAQ (reference sequence). The CDR3: CASSLAVRGTEAFF. CDR3 DNA: TGTGCCAGCAGCTTAGCGGTGCGGGGCACTGAAGCTTTCTTT.

The chain uses TRBV5-1 and TRBJ2-7; 14 bases agree with TRBD2. The CDR3 is 15 amino acids. Germline CDR1 is SGHRS and CDR2 is YFSETQ. V was pared by 4 bases and J by 5 bases, with 5 bases of the junction left unmatched. CDR3 nucleotide sequence: TGCGCCAGCAGCCCCGGGACTAGCGGGAGAAACGAGCAGTACGTC. Its translation: CASSPGTSGRNEQYV.

The chain recombines TRBV30 with TRBJ1-6; 9 positions agree with TRBD1. CDR3 length equals 13 residues. The ends lost 5 bases at V and 7 bases at J; junction bases unmatched: 3. Germline-derived CDR1 and CDR2 are GTSNPN and SVGIG (reference sequence). CDR3: CAWGTGRNSPLHF. The CDR3 DNA reads TGTGCCTGGGGGACAGGGCGAAATTCACCCCTCCACTTT.

The CDR3 sequence: CASSLGQPSGNTIYF. Here the CDR3 DNA reads TGCGCCAGCAGCCTAGGACAGCCCTCTGGAAACACCATATATTTT. The chain links TRBV5-1 to TRBJ1-3; TRBD1 might be the D (6 bases). V lost 4 bases and J lost 0, with 11 bases in between. The germline V gene has CDR1 SGHRS and CDR2 YFSETQ. The CDR3 consists of 15 residues.

The J gene is TRBJ2-1, the V gene TRBV19, with 12 bases fitting TRBD2. V gave up 5 bases and J gave up 5 bases; unmatched junction bases: 4. CDR1 and CDR2 (germline): LNHDA, SQIVND (reference sequence). This CDR3 spans 15 amino acids. The DNA of the CDR3 is TGTGCCAGTAGTGCTCGGACTAGCGGGAACAATGAGCAGTTCTTC. This codes for CASSARTSGNNEQFF.

This clone was seen just once. The V gene is TRBV6-5, the J gene TRBJ1-1; TRBD1 agrees at 7 bases. This CDR3 spans 14 amino acids. Germline CDR1 is MNHEY and CDR2 is SVGAGI. V was pared by 6 bases and J by 1 base, with 5 bases of the junction left unmatched. The chain's CDR3 is CASRQGVGNTEAFF. The CDR3 nucleotides are TGTGCCAGCAGGCAGGGGGTAGGGAACACTGAAGCTTTCTTT.

The J gene is TRBJ2-7, the V gene TRBV25-1; maybe TRBD2 (7 bases). CDR1 is MGHDK, CDR2 SYGVNS, per germline. V was clipped by 4 bases and J by 3 bases, with 16 bases between them. There are 15 residues in the CDR3. The DNA for the CDR3 is TGTGCCAGCAGTGGGAACAAGGGGGGGCTCTACGAGCAGTACTTC. Protein: CASSGNKGGLYEQYF.

The V gene is TRBV7-2, the J gene TRBJ2-4, with 7 bases that match TRBD2. The CDR3 runs 14 residues. V shed 4 bases and J 14 bases; nucleotides not matched to a gene: 14. CDR1 and CDR2 from the germline V gene are SGHTA and FQGNSA. The CDR3, as DNA: TGTGCCAGCAGCTCCCGGGACTACCCCCTAGTCGAGTACTTC. As protein: CASSSRDYPLVEYF.

This clone has only a few counts. The chain uses TRBV18 and TRBJ1-5, with D possibly TRBD1 on 6 matching bases. The germline V gene has CDR1 KGHSH and CDR2 LQKENI. CDR3 length: 14 residues. Trimming took off 5 bases at V and 3 bases at J, with 11 bases between the two ends. Here the CDR3 DNA reads TGTGCCAGCTCAACATCAGGGGACAATCAGCCCCAGCATTTT. This encodes CASSTSGDNQPQHF.

The count of this clone is one. The gene calls are TRBV19 and TRBJ1-1; the match to TRBD1 covers 10 bases. Germline-derived CDR1 and CDR2 are LNHDA and SQIVND (reference sequence). This CDR3 region has 15 residues. J was trimmed by 5 bases and V by 6 bases; bases with no gene match: 9. CDR3 bases: TGTGCCAGTAGAAAGCCCCGGACAGGGGGGACTGAAGCTTTCTTT. As protein: CASRKPRTGGTEAFF.

Only a few counts were recorded for this clone. This chain connects TRBV19 to TRBJ2-3, with a weak D call TRBD2 (6 bases). This CDR3 has 13 residues. Trimming removed 7 bases from V and 1 base from J, with 9 bases in between. Germline lookup yields CDR1 LNHDA and CDR2 SQIVND (reference sequence). This CDR3 is CASKEGRTDTQYF. As DNA, the CDR3 is TGTGCCAGTAAGGAGGGCCGCACAGATACGCAGTATTTT.

This chain links TRBV24-1 with TRBJ2-6; 11 bases line up with TRBD1. Germline V gives CDR1 KGHDR, CDR2 SFDVKD. The CDR3 spans 17 residues. V was pared by 7 bases and J by 11 bases, with 15 bases of the junction left unmatched. Written as DNA, the CDR3 is TGTGCCACCAGCTCCGGGACAGGGGGTGAGGTTGGTCACGTCCTGACTTTC. Translated: CATSSGTGGEVGHVLTF.

The chain joins TRBV7-2 to TRBJ2-6; 7 bases fit TRBD2. The trim removed 5 bases at V and 0 bases at J, leaving 10 bases unmatched. Per germline, CDR1 SGHTA and CDR2 FQGNSA. The CDR3 covers 18 residues. The CDR3 DNA follows: TGTGCCAGCAGCGTCAAGGGGAGGGAGAGCTCTGGGGCCAACGTCCTGACTTTC. This codes for CASSVKGRESSGANVLTF.

This chain connects TRBV19 to TRBJ1-1; 7 nucleotides match TRBD1. Germline CDR1 and CDR2: LNHDA and SQIVND (reference sequence). The CDR3 spans 15 residues. V shed 3 bases, J shed 5 bases, and the junction held 9 bases outside the gene matches. The CDR3 DNA reads as TGTGCCAGTAGTATCTTACGGGACAGACCGACTGAAGCTTTCTTT. The encoded protein is CASSILRDRPTEAFF.

V gene TRBV7-8 combines with J gene TRBJ2-5; D is undetermined. Germline lookup yields CDR1 SGHVS and CDR2 FQNEAQ. The CDR3 extends over 14 amino acids. The V end was cut by 3 bases, the J end by 1 base, with 9 bases between. The CDR3 bases are TGTGCCAGCAGCTTCCCCGGGTTCCAAGAGACCCAGTACTTC. Residues: CASSFPGFQETQYF.